These 22 T cell receptor beta chains were all obtained from the same sample, sequenced in a study of cytomegalovirus exposure and HLA in healthy donors. The study ran its PCR with 60 Vbeta and 13 Jbeta primers. Sequenced by immunoSEQ multiplex PCR; TCRdb stores in-frame clones only, minus some. The sample records around 170,000 clones, 70% to 80% being singletons. The specimen was PBMCs. The receptors shown here come from a man aged 40-55 years in good health and CMV-seronegative.

The chain has TRBV7-8 and TRBJ2-7; maybe TRBD1 (6 bases). This CDR3 has 16 residues. Germline V gene data show CDR1 as SGHVS and CDR2 as FQNEAQ. V dropped 4 bases and J dropped 3 bases, with 19 bases sitting between them. The CDR3: CASSSFQDSSGYEQYV. The CDR3 nucleotides are TGTGCCAGCAGCTCCTTTCAGGACAGTTCAGGCTACGAGCAGTACGTC.

CDR3 bases: TGTGCCAGCAGTCCAAACGCAGGGTCGAGCTCCTACGAGCAGTACTTC. Translated: CASSPNAGSSSYEQYF. The V gene is TRBV28, the J gene TRBJ2-7; D perhaps matches TRBD1 (5 bases). The V and J ends lost 5 bases and 0 bases respectively, with 17 bases between them. This CDR3 contains 16 residues. CDR1 MDHEN and CDR2 SYDVKM come from the germline V gene.

The chain has TRBV11-2 and TRBJ2-5, with a tentative D call TRBD1 (5 bases). Germline V lookup: CDR1 SGHAT, CDR2 FQNNGV. V was trimmed by 8 bases and J by 1 base, leaving 14 bases between them. There are 14 residues in the CDR3. The DNA of the CDR3 is TGTGCCAGCTCCCGACAGCTTTCCCAAGAGACCCAGTACTTC. Amino acids: CASSRQLSQETQYF.

The chain is built from TRBV13 and TRBJ2-7, with D uncertain. Germline V gene sequence: CDR1 PRHDT, CDR2 FYEKMQ (reference sequence). Trimming shortened V by 6 bases and J by 3 bases, and 12 bases separated the two germline ends. CDR3 length: 13 amino acids. The CDR3: CASSSTDLYEQYV. The CDR3 DNA reads as TGTGCCAGCAGTTCAACAGATCTCTACGAGCAGTACGTC.

The rearrangement links TRBV9 to TRBJ2-5; 11 bases map to TRBD2. The J call may be in error: the DNA end matches TRBJ2-7 better. This CDR3 spans 16 amino acids. The V gene's germline CDR1 is SGDLS and CDR2 YYNGEE. The CDR3 coding sequence is TGTGCCAGCAGCTCTTCCGGGACTAGCGGTTCCTACGAGCAGTACTTC. Translated: CASSSSGTSGSYEQYF.

This clone came up a few times. CDR3 in amino acids: CASSWAGRDYEQYF. The DNA for the CDR3 is TGTGCCAGCAGCTGGGCGGGGCGAGATTACGAGCAGTACTTC. The V call is TRBV5-4, the J call TRBJ2-7; TRBD2 might be the D (6 bases). The CDR3 loop spans 14 amino acids. CDR1 is SGHNT, CDR2 YYREEE, per germline (reference sequence). V lost 3 bases, J lost 4 bases, and 14 bases lay in between. Using reference TRBV5-4 and TRBJ2-7 for the parts outside the CDR3, the full variable domain is ETGVTQSPTHLIKTRGQQVTLRCSSQSGHNTVSWYQQALGQGPQFIFQYYREEENGRGNFPPRFSGLQFPNYSSELNVNALELDDSALYLCASSWAGRDYEQYFGPGTRLTVT.

The V and J genes are TRBV4-1 and TRBJ2-5, with TRBD2 as a possible D gene (5 bases). The CDR3 spans 15 residues. Trimming took off 0 bases at V and 1 base at J, with 9 bases between the two ends. The V gene's germline CDR1 is MGHRA and CDR2 YSYEKL. CDR3 region: CASSQDLRGQETQYF. The CDR3 DNA reads TGCGCCAGCAGCCAAGATCTCCGGGGCCAAGAGACCCAGTACTTC.

V is TRBV5-1 and J is TRBJ1-5, with TRBD1 identical over 8 bases. This CDR3 has 15 residues. Germline V CDR1 and CDR2: SGHRS, YFSETQ. The J segment lost 6 bases and the V segment lost 4 bases, leaving 9 bases of the junction unmatched. This CDR3 is CASSLAGQVSQPQHF. DNA for the CDR3: TGCGCCAGCAGCCTAGCGGGACAGGTTAGTCAGCCCCAGCATTTT.

As concerns this clone: The same CDR3 arises from other DNA sequences in this sample as well. The genes are TRBV7-2 and TRBJ1-2, with 9 bases identical to TRBD1. Germline V gene data show CDR1 as SGHTA and CDR2 as FQGNSA. The V segment lost 5 bases and the J segment 4 bases; nucleotides outside the gene matches: 2. The CDR3 covers 13 residues. The CDR3 DNA is TGTGCCAGCAGCCTGGGACAGGGCTATGGCTACACCTTC. The encoded protein is CASSLGQGYGYTF.

The V and J genes are TRBV18 and TRBJ1-6; D remains ambiguous. This CDR3 has 9 residues. Germline V CDR1 and CDR2: KGHSH, LQKENI. The ends were cut back, 6 bases at V and 14 bases at J, with 5 bases in the middle. The CDR3 DNA reads as TGTGCCAGCTCCCGTGCCCTCCACTTT. It is translated as CASSRALHF. Looking up the rest from reference TRBV18 and TRBJ1-6 gives the full variable domain: NAGVMQNPRHLVRRRGQEARLRCSPMKGHSHVYWYRQLPEEGLKFMVYLQKENIIDESGMPKERFSAEFPKEGPSILRIQQVVRGDSAAYFCASSRALHFGNGTRLTVT.

The CDR3 DNA sequence: TGTGCCAGCAACCCATACAGGTCGGATCAGCCCCAGCATTTT. It encodes CASNPYRSDQPQHF. The chain is built from TRBV25-1 and TRBJ1-5, with D maybe TRBD1 (5 bases). The V gene's germline CDR1 is MGHDK and CDR2 SYGVNS. CDR3 length: 14 residues. The V end lost 7 bases, the J end lost 5 bases, and 15 bases lay between the germline ends.

The chain links TRBV6-1 to TRBJ2-4, with D possibly TRBD1 on 6 matching bases. The V and J ends lost 7 bases and 0 bases respectively, with 13 bases between them. The germline V gene has CDR1 MNHNS and CDR2 SASEGT. The CDR3 sequence is 15 residues long. CDR3 loop: CASNRDTLAKNIQYF. The CDR3 DNA reads TGTGCCAGCAATAGGGACACGCTAGCCAAAAACATTCAGTACTTC.

As concerns this clone: The junction does not match germline at one end; this may be a read error. The sample carries other DNA sequences with the same CDR3. This chain links TRBV7-9 with TRBJ1-1, with D hard to call. The CDR3 runs to 13 residues. CDR1 is SEHNR, CDR2 FQNEAQ, per germline (reference sequence). CDR3 nucleotide sequence: TGTGCCAGCAGTCCCCGGGAAAACACTGAAGCCTTCTTT. Its translation: CASSPRENTEAFF.

This clone has a single count. The chain recombines TRBV5-4 with TRBJ1-4; 8 bases agree with TRBD1. J lost 8 bases, V lost 4 bases, and 7 bases had no gene match. Germline CDR1 SGHNT, CDR2 YYREEE (reference sequence). This CDR3 region has 14 residues. CDR3 DNA sequence: TGTGCCAGCAGCCCCGGGACAGGACGGGAAAAACTGTTTTTT. Amino acids: CASSPGTGREKLFF.

The rearrangement joins TRBV7-9 to TRBJ2-3; no clear D. Trimming cost V 1 base and J 0 bases, with 11 bases left between them. Germline CDR1 reads SEHNR; CDR2 reads FQNEAQ (reference sequence). The CDR3 runs 16 residues. In DNA form, the CDR3 reads TGTGCCAGCAGCTTAGGAGGAACGGCTAGCACAGATACGCAGTATTTT. Encoded protein: CASSLGGTASTDTQYF. Full variable domain (missing parts from reference TRBV7-9 and TRBJ2-3): DTGVSQNPRHKITKRGQNVTFRCDPISEHNRLYWYRQTLGQGPEFLTYFQNEAQLEKSRLLSDRFSAERPKGSFSTLEIQRTEQGDSAMYLCASSLGGTASTDTQYFGPGTRLTVL.

The chain links TRBV7-9 to TRBJ2-4, with D possibly being TRBD1 (5 bases). V was pared by 6 bases and J by 8 bases, with 14 bases between. In germline, CDR1 is SEHNR, CDR2 FQNEAQ (reference sequence). This CDR3 contains 13 residues. The CDR3 is CASRLQGGDIQYF. As DNA, the CDR3 is TGTGCCAGCAGGCTGCAGGGTGGTGACATTCAGTACTTC.

The V gene is TRBV7-9, the J gene TRBJ2-2; 7 bases match TRBD1. The CDR3 consists of 16 residues. CDR1 SEHNR and CDR2 FQNEAQ come from the germline V gene (reference sequence). V gave up 5 bases and J gave up 3 bases; unmatched junction bases: 9. CDR3 nucleotide sequence: TGTGCCAGCAGCCTACAGGGGCGTGCTGACACCGGGGAGCTGTTTTTT. As protein: CASSLQGRADTGELFF.

The rearrangement joins TRBV2 to TRBJ1-2; 9 bases match TRBD1. V was clipped by 0 bases and J by 4 bases; unmatched bases: 0. This CDR3 region has 14 residues. Germline CDR1 and CDR2: SNHLY and FYNNEI. The CDR3 loop reads CASSEATGGYGYTF. The CDR3 nucleotides read TGTGCCAGCAGTGAAGCGACAGGGGGCTATGGCTACACCTTC.

The chain couples TRBV7-2 to TRBJ2-7; a weak D match, TRBD2 (5 bases). The germline V gene has CDR1 SGHTA and CDR2 FQGNSA. This CDR3 has 13 amino acids. Trimming pared 5 bases from V and 0 bases from J, leaving 8 bases between. CDR3 sequence reads: CASSPDFSYEQYF. As DNA, the CDR3 is TGTGCCAGCAGCCCGGACTTCTCCTACGAGCAGTACTTC.

The chain is built from TRBV29-1 and TRBJ2-5; 8 bases are a match to TRBD2. The V gene's germline CDR1 is SQVTM and CDR2 ANQGSEA. Unmatched junction bases numbered 4, after V lost 3 bases and J lost 4 bases. The CDR3 is made up of 13 amino acids. CDR3 DNA sequence: TGCAGCGTTGACGGGACTAGACGAGAGACCCAGTACTTC. The encoded protein is CSVDGTRRETQYF. Using reference TRBV29-1 and TRBJ2-5 for the parts outside the CDR3, the full variable domain is SAVISQKPSRDICQRGTSLTIQCQVDSQVTMMFWYRQQPGQSLTLIATANQGSEATYESGFVIDKFPISRPNLTFSTLTVSNMSPEDSSIYLCSVDGTRRETQYFGPGTRLLVL.

As to this clone: One junction end does not reproduce the germline sequence, and a read error may be involved. The V call is TRBV4-1, the J call TRBJ2-1; 9 nucleotides agree with TRBD1. Germline lookup yields CDR1 MGHRA and CDR2 YSYEKL. The CDR3 spans 13 residues. CDR3 loop: CASSPGQGYEQFF. The CDR3 bases are TGTGCCAGCAGCCCTGGACAGGGGTATGAGCAGTTCTTC.

The chain recombines TRBV7-3 with TRBJ2-2; the D gene is possibly TRBD1 (6 bases). Trimming cost V 5 bases and J 1 base, with 11 bases left between them. Per the germline V gene, CDR1 is SGHTA and CDR2 is FQGTGA. CDR3 length: 15 residues. The CDR3 DNA reads as TGTGCCAGCAGCCCCCTGACAGGGAACACCGGGGAGCTGTTTTTT. Protein: CASSPLTGNTGELFF.